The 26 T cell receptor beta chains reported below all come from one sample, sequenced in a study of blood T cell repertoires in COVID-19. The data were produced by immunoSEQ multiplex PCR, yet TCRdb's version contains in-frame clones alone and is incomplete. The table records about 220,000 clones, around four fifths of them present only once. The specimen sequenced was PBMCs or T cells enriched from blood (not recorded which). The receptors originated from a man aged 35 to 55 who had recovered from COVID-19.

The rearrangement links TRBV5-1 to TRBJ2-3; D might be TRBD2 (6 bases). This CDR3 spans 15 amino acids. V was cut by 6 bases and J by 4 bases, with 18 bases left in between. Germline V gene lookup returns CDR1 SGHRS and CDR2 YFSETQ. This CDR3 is CASTPRAGSADTQYF. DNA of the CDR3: TGCGCCAGCACCCCCAGGGCGGGAAGCGCAGATACGCAGTATTTT.

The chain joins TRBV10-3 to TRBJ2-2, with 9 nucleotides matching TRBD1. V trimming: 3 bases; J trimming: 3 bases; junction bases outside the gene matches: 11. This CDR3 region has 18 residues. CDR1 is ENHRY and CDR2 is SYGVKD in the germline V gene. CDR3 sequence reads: CAISDPIKWTGDTGELFF. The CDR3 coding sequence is TGTGCCATCAGTGACCCCATCAAGTGGACAGGGGACACCGGGGAGCTGTTTTTT.

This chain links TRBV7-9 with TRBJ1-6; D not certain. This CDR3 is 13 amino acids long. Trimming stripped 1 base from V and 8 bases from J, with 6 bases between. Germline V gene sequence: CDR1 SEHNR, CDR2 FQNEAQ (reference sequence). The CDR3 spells CASSLVYDSPLHF. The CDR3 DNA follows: TGTGCCAGCAGCTTAGTGTATGATTCACCCCTCCACTTT.

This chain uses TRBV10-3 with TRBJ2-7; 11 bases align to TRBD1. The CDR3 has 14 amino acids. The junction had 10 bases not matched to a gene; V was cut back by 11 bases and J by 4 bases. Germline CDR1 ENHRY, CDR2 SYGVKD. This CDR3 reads CAPQGGTGGYEQYF. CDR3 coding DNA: TGTGCCCCTCAAGGGGGGACAGGGGGTTACGAGCAGTACTTC.

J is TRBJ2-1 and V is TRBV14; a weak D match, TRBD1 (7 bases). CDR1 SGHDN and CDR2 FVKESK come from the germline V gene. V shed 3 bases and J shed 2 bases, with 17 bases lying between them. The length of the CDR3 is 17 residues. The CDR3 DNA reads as TGTGCCAGCAGCCAGCGGGGCCGGGACAGAGCCTACAATGAGCAGTTCTTC. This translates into CASSQRGRDRAYNEQFF.

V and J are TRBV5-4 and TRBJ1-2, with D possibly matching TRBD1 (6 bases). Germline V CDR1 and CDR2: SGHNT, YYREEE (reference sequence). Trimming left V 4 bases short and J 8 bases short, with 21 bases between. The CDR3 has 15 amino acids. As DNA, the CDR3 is TGTGCCAGCAGCCCCCGGCCCCGGGACAATGTCGGCTACACCTTC. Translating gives CASSPRPRDNVGYTF.

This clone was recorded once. The CDR3 nucleotides are TGTGCCAGCAGCTTACGGGGGGCAGATACGCAGTATTTT. It specifies CASSLRGADTQYF. J is TRBJ2-3 and V is TRBV5-8; 7 nucleotides align to TRBD2. The CDR3 is 13 residues long. Germline V gene lookup returns CDR1 SGHTS and CDR2 YDEGEE. Trimming at V came to 2 bases and at J to 4 bases, leaving 1 base not matched to a gene.

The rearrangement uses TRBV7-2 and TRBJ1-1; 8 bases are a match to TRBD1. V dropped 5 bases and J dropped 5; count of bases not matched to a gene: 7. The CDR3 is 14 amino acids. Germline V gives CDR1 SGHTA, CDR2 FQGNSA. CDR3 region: CASSPQGAGTEAFF. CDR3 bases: TGTGCCAGCAGCCCTCAGGGGGCGGGAACTGAAGCTTTCTTT.

The CDR3 sequence: CASSVGASTRETQYF. The CDR3 coding sequence is TGTGCCAGCAGCGTGGGGGCTTCGACCCGAGAGACCCAGTACTTC. The V gene is TRBV9, the J gene TRBJ2-5, with D possibly being TRBD1 (6 bases). The length of the CDR3 is 15 residues. Germline assignment: CDR1 SGDLS and CDR2 YYNGEE. V shed 2 bases and J shed 4 bases, with 15 bases lying between them.

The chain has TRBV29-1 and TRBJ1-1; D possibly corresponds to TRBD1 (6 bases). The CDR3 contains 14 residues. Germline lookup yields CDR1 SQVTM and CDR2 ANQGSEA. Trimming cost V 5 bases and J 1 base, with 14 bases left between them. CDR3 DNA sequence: TGCAGCGTTTACGGGACATACGAGAACACTGAAGCTTTCTTT. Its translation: CSVYGTYENTEAFF.

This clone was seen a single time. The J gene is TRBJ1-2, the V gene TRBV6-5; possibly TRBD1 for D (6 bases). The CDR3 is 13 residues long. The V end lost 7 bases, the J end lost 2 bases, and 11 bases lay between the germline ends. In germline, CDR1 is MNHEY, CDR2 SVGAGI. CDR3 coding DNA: TGTGCCAGCATCCTACAGGGCAACTATGGCTACACCTTC. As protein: CASILQGNYGYTF.

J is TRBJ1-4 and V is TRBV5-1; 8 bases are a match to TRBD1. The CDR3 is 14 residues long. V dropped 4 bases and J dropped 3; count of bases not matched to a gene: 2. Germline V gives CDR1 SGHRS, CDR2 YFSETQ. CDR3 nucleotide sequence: TGCGCCAGCAGCCAGACAGGGGCTAATGAAAAACTGTTTTTT. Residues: CASSQTGANEKLFF. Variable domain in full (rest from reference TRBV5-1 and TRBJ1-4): KAGVTQTPRYLIKTRGQQVTLSCSPISGHRSVSWYQQTPGQGLQFLFEYFSETQRNKGNFPGRFSGRQFSNSRSEMNVSTLELGDSALYLCASSQTGANEKLFFGSGTQLSVL.

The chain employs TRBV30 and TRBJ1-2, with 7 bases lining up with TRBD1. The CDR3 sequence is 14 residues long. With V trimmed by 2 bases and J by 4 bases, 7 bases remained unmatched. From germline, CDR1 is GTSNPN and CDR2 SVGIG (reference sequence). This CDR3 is CAWSWEGGLYGYTF. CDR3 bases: TGTGCCTGGAGTTGGGAAGGGGGCCTCTATGGCTACACCTTC.

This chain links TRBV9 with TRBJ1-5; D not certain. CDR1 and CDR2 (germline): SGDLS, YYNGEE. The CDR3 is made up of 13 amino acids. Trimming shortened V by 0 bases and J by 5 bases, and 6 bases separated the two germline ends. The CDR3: CASSVDLDQPQHF. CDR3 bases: TGTGCCAGCAGCGTAGATCTCGATCAGCCCCAGCATTTT.

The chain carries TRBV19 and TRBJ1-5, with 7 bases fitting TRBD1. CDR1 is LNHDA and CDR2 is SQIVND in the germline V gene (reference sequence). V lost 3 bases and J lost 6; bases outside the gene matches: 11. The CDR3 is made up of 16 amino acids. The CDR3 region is CASSMRGQLESQPQHF. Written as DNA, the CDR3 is TGTGCCAGTAGTATGAGGGGACAGCTGGAATCTCAGCCCCAGCATTTT.

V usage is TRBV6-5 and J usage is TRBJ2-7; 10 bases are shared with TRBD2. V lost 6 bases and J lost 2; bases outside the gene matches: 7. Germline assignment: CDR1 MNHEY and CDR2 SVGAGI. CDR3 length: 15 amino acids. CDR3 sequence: CASRSIAGGAYEQYF. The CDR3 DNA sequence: TGTGCCAGCAGATCCATAGCGGGGGGTGCCTACGAGCAGTACTTC.

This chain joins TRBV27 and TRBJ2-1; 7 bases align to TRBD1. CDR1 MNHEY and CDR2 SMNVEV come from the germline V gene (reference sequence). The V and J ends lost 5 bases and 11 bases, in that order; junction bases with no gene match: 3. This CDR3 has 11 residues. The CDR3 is CASSTGVKQFF. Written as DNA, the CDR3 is TGTGCCAGCAGTACAGGGGTGAAGCAGTTCTTC.

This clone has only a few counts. In DNA, the CDR3 is TGTGCCAGCAGGTGGGAGGGGGAAAGTTCACCCCTCCACTTT. As protein: CASRWEGESSPLHF. The rearrangement joins TRBV6-6 to TRBJ1-6, with a tentative D call TRBD1 (6 bases). The germline V and J ends were trimmed by 6 bases and 9 bases, with 15 bases remaining between them. Germline V gives CDR1 MNHNY, CDR2 SVGAGI (reference sequence). CDR3 length: 14 residues.

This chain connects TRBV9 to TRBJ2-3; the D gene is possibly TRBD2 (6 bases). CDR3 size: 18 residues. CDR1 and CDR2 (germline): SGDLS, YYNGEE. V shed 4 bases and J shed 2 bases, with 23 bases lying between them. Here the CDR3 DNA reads TGTGCCAGCAGCTCGAATCGAGGGCTAGCGAGAATCACAGATACGCAGTATTTT. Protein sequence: CASSSNRGLARITDTQYF.

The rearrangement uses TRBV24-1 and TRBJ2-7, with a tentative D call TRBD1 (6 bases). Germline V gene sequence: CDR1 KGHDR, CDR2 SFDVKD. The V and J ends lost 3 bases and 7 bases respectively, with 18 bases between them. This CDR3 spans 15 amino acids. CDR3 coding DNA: TGTGCCACCAGTGATCCGGCCCAGGGGTTAGAGGAGCAGTACTTC. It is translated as CATSDPAQGLEEQYF.

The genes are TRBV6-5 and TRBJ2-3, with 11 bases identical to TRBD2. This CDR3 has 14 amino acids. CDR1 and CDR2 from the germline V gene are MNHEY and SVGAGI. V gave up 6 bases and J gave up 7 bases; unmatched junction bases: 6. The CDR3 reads CASRDSGGVHTQYF. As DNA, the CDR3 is TGTGCCAGCAGAGATAGCGGGGGGGTCCATACGCAGTATTTT.

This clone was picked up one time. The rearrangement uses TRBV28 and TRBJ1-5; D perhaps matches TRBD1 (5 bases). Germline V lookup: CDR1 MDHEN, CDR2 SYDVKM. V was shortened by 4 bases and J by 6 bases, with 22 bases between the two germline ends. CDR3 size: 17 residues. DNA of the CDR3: TGTGCCAGCAGTTCCCTGGGGCTAGGGTTTACATTTCAGCCCCAGCATTTT. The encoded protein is CASSSLGLGFTFQPQHF.

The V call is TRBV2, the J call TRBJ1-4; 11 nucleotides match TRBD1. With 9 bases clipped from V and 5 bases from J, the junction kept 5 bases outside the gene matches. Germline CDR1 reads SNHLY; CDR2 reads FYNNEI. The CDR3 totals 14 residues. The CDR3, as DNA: TGTGCCAGTAGGAGGGACAGGGGGAATGAAAAACTGTTTTTT. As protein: CASRRDRGNEKLFF.

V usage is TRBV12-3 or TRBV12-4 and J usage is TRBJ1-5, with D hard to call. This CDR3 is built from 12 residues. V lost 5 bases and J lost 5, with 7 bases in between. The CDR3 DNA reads TGTGCCAGCAGTCCTCGCGATCAGCCCCAGCATTTT. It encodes CASSPRDQPQHF.

The DNA for the CDR3 is TGTGCCAGCAGTTTATGGACTAGCGGATACAATGAGCAGTTCTTC. The encoded protein is CASSLWTSGYNEQFF. V and J are TRBV27 and TRBJ2-1; 10 bases fit TRBD2. Trimming cost V 1 base and J 4 bases; bases outside gene matches: 1. In germline, CDR1 is MNHEY, CDR2 SMNVEV (reference sequence). The CDR3 is 15 residues long.

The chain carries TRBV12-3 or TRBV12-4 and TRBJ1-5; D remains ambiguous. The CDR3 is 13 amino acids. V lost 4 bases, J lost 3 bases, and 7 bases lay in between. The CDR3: CASSSLVNQPQHF. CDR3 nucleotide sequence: TGTGCCAGCAGTTCTCTAGTCAATCAGCCCCAGCATTTT.